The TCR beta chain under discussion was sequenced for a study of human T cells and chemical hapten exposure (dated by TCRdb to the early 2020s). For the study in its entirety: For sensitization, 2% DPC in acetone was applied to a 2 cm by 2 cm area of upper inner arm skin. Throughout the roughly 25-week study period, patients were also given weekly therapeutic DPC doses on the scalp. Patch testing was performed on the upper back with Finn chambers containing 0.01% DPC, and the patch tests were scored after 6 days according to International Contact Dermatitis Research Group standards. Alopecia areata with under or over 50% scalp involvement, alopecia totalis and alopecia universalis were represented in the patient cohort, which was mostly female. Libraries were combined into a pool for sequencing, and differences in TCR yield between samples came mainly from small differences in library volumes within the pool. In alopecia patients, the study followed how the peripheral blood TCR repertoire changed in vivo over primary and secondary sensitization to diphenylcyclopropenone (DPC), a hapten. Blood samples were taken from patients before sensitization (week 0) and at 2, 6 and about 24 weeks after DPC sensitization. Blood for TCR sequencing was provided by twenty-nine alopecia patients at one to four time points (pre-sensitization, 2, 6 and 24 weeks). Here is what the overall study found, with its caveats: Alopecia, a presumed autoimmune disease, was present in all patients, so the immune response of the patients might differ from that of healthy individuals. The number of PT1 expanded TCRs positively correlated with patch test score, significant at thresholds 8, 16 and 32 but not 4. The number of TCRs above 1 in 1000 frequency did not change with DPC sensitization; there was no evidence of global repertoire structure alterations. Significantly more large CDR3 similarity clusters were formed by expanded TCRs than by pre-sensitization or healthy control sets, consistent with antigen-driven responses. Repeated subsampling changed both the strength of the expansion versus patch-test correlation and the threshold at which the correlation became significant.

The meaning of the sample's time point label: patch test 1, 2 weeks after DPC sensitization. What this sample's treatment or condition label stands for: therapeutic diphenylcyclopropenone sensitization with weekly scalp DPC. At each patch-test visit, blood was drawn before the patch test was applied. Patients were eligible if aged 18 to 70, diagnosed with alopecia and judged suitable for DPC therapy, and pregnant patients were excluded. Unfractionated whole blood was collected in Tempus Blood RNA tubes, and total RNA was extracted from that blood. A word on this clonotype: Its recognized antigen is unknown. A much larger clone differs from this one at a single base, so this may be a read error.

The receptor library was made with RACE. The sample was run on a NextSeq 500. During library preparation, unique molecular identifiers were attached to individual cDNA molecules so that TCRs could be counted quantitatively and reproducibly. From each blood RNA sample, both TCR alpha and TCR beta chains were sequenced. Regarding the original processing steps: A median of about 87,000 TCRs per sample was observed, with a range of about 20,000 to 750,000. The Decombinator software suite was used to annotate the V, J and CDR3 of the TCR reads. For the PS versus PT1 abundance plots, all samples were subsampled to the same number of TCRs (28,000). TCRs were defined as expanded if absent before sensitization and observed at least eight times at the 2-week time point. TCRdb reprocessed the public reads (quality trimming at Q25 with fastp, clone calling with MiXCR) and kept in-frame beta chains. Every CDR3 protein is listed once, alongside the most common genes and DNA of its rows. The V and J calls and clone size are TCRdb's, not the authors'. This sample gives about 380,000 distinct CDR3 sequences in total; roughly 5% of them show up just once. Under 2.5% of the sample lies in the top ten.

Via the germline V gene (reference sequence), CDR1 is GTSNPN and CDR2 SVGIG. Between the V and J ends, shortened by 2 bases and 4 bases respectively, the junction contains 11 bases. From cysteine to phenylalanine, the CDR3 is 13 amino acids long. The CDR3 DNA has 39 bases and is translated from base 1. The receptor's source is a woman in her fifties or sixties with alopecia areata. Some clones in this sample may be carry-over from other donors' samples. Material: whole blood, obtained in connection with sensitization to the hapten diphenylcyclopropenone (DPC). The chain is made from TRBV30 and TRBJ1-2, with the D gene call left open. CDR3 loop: CAWSHGVSYGYTF. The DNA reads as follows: TGTGCCTGGAGTCACGGGGTGTCCTATGGCTACACCTTC.